This TCR beta chain was profiled in a study of shared clonotypes between healthy human individuals. CD4+ cells yielded CD45RA+ naive and CD45RA-negative memory subsets. The authors ran the assay at deep level. Over several immunoSEQ plates, each subset's genomic DNA was distributed in even portions. TCRdb's table, derived via immunoSEQ multiplex PCR, lists solely in-frame clones and lacks some. The repertoire holds millions of clones, with over 85% as singletons. This CDR3 has 16 amino acids. In germline, CDR1 is LNHNV, CDR2 YYDKDF (reference sequence). The trim removed 1 base at V and 15 bases at J, leaving 16 bases unmatched.

The source is a man aged 18 to 29 in good health. Some clones in this sample may be carry-over from other donors' samples. What was sequenced was naive CD4+ T cells from PBMCs. Sample subset: CD45RA+ positively selected. The J gene is TRBJ2-1, the V gene TRBV15; the match to TRBD2 covers 9 bases. Here the CDR3 DNA reads TGTGCCACCAGCAGAGGAGAACGCGGGAGGGAAGACTTAGGGTTCTTC. This translates into CATSRGERGREDLGFF.